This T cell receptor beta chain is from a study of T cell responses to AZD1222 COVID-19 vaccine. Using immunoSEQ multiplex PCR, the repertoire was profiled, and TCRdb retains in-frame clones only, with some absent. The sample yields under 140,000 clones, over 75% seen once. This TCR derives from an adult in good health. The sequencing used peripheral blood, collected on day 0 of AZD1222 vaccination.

The CDR3 sequence is CAWRLAGGGGTQYF. CDR3 DNA sequence: TGTGCCTGGAGACTAGCGGGGGGCGGGGGTACGCAGTATTTT. The rearrangement links TRBV30 to TRBJ2-3; 12 bases are shared with TRBD2. The CDR3 has 14 amino acids. The V and J ends lost 3 bases and 8 bases, in that order; junction bases with no gene match: 6. The germline V gene encodes CDR1 GTSNPN and CDR2 SVGIG (reference sequence).